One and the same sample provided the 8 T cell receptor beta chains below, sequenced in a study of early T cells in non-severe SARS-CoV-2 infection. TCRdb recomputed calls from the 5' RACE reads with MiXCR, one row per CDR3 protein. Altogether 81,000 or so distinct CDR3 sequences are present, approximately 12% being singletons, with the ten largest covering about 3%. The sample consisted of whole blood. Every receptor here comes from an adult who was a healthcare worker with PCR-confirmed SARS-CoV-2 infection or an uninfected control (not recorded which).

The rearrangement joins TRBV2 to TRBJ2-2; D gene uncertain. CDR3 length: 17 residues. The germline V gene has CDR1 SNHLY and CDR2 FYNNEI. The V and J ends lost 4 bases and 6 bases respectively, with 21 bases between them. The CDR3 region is CASSGRLGSRHAGELFF. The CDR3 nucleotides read TGTGCCAGCAGTGGTAGATTGGGTTCCCGTCATGCCGGGGAGCTGTTTTTT.

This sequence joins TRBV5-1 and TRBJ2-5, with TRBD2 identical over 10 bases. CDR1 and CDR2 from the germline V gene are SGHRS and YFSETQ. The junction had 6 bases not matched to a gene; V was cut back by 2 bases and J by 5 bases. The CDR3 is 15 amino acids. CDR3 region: CASSLAGGRLETQYF. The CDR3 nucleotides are TGCGCCAGCAGCTTAGCGGGAGGGCGGTTGGAGACCCAGTACTTC.

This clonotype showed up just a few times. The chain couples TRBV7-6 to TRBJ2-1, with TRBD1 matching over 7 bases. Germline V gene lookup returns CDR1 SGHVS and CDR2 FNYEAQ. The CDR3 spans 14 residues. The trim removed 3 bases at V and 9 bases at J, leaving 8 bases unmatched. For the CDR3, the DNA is TGTGCCAGCAGCTTCTTCGACAGGGTCGGTGAGCAGTTCTTC. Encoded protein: CASSFFDRVGEQFF.

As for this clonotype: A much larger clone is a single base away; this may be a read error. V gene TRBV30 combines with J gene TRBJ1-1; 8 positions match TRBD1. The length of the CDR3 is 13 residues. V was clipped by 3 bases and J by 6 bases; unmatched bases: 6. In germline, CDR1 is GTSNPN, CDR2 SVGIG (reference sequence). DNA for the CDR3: TGTGCCTGGAGAAGGACAGGGTCGGCTGAAGCTTTCTTT. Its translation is CAWRRTGSAEAFF.

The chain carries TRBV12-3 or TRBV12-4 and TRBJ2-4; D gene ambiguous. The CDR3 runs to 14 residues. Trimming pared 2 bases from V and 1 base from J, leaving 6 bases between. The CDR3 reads CASSLPGAKNIQYF. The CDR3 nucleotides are TGTGCCAGCAGTTTACCCGGGGCCAAAAACATTCAGTACTTC.

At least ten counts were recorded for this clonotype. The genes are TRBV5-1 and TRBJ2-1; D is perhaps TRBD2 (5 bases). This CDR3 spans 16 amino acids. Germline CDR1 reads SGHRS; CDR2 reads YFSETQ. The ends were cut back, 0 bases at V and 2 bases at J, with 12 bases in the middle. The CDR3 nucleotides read TGCGCCAGCAGCTTGGAAACGGGAAGGACCTACAATGAGCAGTTCTTC. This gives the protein CASSLETGRTYNEQFF.

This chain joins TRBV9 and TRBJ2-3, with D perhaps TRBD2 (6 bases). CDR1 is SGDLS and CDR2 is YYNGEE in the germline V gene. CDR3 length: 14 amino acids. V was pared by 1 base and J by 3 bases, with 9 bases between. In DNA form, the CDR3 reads TGTGCCAGCAGCGTACAAAGCGGGACAGATACGCAGTATTTT. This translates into CASSVQSGTDTQYF.

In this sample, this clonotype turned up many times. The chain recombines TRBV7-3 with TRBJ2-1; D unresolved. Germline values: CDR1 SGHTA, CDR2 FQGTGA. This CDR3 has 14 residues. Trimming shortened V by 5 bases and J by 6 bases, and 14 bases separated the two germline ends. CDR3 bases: TGTGCCAGCAGCCCCGGCGGCCCTCCCAATGAGCAGTTCTTC. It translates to CASSPGGPPNEQFF.